The clone carrying this T cell receptor (beta chain) was recorded a few times. TCRdb re-called the 5' RACE reads with MiXCR, one entry per CDR3 protein. The data hold 90,000 to 130,000 distinct CDR3 sequences, with 9.5% to 13% observed a single time. This entry comes from a study of early T cells in non-severe SARS-CoV-2 infection. The clonotype was recovered from an adult who was a healthcare worker with PCR-confirmed SARS-CoV-2 infection or an uninfected control (not recorded which). The source material was whole blood.

Written as DNA, the CDR3 is TGTGCCAGCAGTTACGTGGGAGTCGGGGCCAACGTCCTGACTTTC. It specifies CASSYVGVGANVLTF. The rearrangement links TRBV6-5 to TRBJ2-6; perhaps TRBD2 as D (5 bases). This CDR3 region has 15 residues. In germline, CDR1 is MNHEY, CDR2 SVGAGI. V gave up 2 bases and J gave up 4 bases, with 9 bases separating them.